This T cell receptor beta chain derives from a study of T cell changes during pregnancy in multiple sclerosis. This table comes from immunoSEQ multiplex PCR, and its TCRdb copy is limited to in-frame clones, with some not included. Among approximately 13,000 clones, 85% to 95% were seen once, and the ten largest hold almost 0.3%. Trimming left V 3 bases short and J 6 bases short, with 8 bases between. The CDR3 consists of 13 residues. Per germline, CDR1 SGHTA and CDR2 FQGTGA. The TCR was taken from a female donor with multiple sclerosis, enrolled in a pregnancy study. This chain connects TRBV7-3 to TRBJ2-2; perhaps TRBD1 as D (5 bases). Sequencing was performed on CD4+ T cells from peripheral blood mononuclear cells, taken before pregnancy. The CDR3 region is CASSLGPAGELFF. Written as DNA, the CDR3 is TGTGCCAGCAGCTTGGGGCCGGCCGGGGAGCTGTTTTTT.